This is a list of T cell receptor beta chains from one sample in a study of cytomegalovirus exposure and HLA in healthy donors. TCRdb's copy holds only in-frame clones and misses some; the assay was immunoSEQ multiplex PCR. This sample carries around 100,000 clones, with about 3.8% going to the ten biggest clones. Input material: PBMCs. These receptors were obtained from a man aged 30 to 45 in good health and CMV-seronegative. Both conserved end residues are part of each CDR3. The D gene is left open where the match is weak.

J	D	V	length	CDR3	DNA
TRBJ2-7	TRBD1	TRBV28	15	CASSTEGRGRYEQYF	TGTGCCAGCAGCACCGAGGGCAGGGGGCGCTACGAGCAGTACTTC
TRBJ1-1	.	TRBV7-7	13	CASSLQVNTEAFF	TGTGCCAGCAGCTTACAGGTGAACACTGAAGCTTTCTTT
TRBJ2-2	TRBD1	TRBV30	13	CAWNRGYTGELFF	TGTGCCTGGAACAGGGGGTACACCGGGGAGCTGTTTTTT
TRBJ1-1	.	TRBV18	12	CASSPRQPEAFF	TGTGCCAGCTCACCGCGACAGCCTGAAGCTTTCTTT
TRBJ2-1	.	TRBV6-1	14	CASSPSGVWDEQFF	TGTGCCAGCAGCCCATCCGGGGTTTGGGATGAGCAGTTCTTC
TRBJ1-2	.	TRBV5-1	14	CASGGTDFSYGYTF	TGCGCCAGCGGAGGGACGGACTTCAGCTATGGCTACACCTTC
TRBJ1-4	.	TRBV7-2	15	CASSLAGASNEKLFF	TGTGCCAGCAGCTTAGCAGGGGCTTCTAATGAAAAACTGTTTTTT
TRBJ2-2	.	TRBV7-8	15	CASILDGSNTGELFF	TGTGCCAGCATCCTAGACGGGTCGAACACCGGGGAGCTGTTTTTT
TRBJ1-2	.	TRBV29-1	13	CSVEEPPRGGYTF	TGCAGCGTTGAAGAACCTCCCCGGGGTGGCTACACCTTC
TRBJ1-2	.	TRBV30	13	CALSLTDTGGYTF	TGTGCTTTAAGCCTGACGGATACGGGTGGCTACACCTTC
TRBJ2-5	TRBD2	TRBV19	15	CASSFGGSGEETQYF	TGTGCCAGTAGTTTTGGAGGTAGCGGGGAAGAGACCCAGTACTTC
TRBJ2-5	TRBD2	TRBV7-7	14	CASSLGTSSETQYF	TGTGCCAGCAGCTTGGGGACTAGCAGCGAGACCCAGTACTTC
TRBJ2-7	.	TRBV11-2	13	CASSFGGAYEQYF	TGTGCCAGCAGCTTTGGAGGGGCTTACGAGCAGTACTTC
TRBJ2-7	.	TRBV19	15	CASSTGFGTLYEQYF	TGTGCCAGTAGTACCGGGTTTGGGACACTATACGAGCAGTACTTC
TRBJ1-2	.	TRBV15	15	CATSRDLRGSYGYTF	TGTGCCACCAGCAGAGATTTGCGGGGCAGCTATGGCTACACCTTC
TRBJ1-2	.	TRBV5-4	13	CASSLVSQDGYTF	TGTGCCAGCAGCTTGGTTAGTCAGGATGGCTACACCTTC
TRBJ2-2	TRBD2	TRBV4-3	19	CASSQGTGLAGPDTGELFF	TGCGCCAGCAGCCAAGGTACAGGACTAGCGGGGCCAGACACCGGGGAGCTGTTTTTT
TRBJ2-3	TRBD2	TRBV19	14	CASRRSGGTDTQYF	TGTGCCAGTAGGAGAAGCGGGGGCACAGATACGCAGTATTTT
TRBJ2-1	TRBD2	TRBV11-2	15	CASSLMAGGRNEQFF	TGTGCCAGCAGCTTAATGGCGGGGGGGCGTAATGAGCAGTTCTTC
TRBJ2-7	.	TRBV15	15	CATSRERGILGEQYF	TGTGCCACCAGCAGAGAAAGGGGAATCCTAGGCGAGCAGTACTTC
TRBJ1-1	.	TRBV7-8	13	CASSLHWNTEAFF	TGTGCCAGCAGCTTACACTGGAACACTGAAGCTTTCTTT
TRBJ2-5	.	TRBV30	14	CAWSVRGGMKTQYF	TGTGCCTGGAGTGTAAGGGGGGGAATGAAGACCCAGTACTTC
TRBJ2-6	.	TRBV19	15	CASTGGESGANVLTF	TGTGCCAGTACGGGGGGCGAGAGTGGGGCCAACGTCCTGACTTTC
TRBJ1-1	TRBD1	TRBV5-1	15	CASSGGTVDNTEAFF	TGCGCCAGCAGCGGCGGGACAGTTGATAACACTGAAGCTTTCTTT
TRBJ2-3	.	TRBV4-1	17	CASSQEGLAMSTDTQYF	TGCGCCAGCAGCCAAGAGGGTCTAGCGATGAGCACAGATACGCAGTATTTT
TRBJ2-6	TRBD2	TRBV15	18	CATSDSGGSSSGANVLTF	TGTGCCACCAGCGATAGCGGGGGGTCCTCCTCTGGGGCCAACGTCCTGACTTTC
TRBJ2-2	.	TRBV7-3	14	CASSSGQNTGELFF	TGTGCCAGCAGCTCCGGACAGAACACCGGGGAGCTGTTTTTT
TRBJ1-5	TRBD1	TRBV10-3	15	CAISKTGDGNQPQHF	TGTGCCATCAGTAAAACAGGGGATGGGAATCAGCCCCAGCATTTT
TRBJ2-7	TRBD1	TRBV5-6	13	CASSLQGAYEQYF	TGTGCCAGCAGCTTACAGGGGGCCTACGAGCAGTACTTC
TRBJ1-5	.	TRBV10-3	16	CAISESNGQSNQPQHF	TGTGCCATCAGTGAGTCGAATGGCCAGAGCAATCAGCCCCAGCATTTT
TRBJ1-1	TRBD1	TRBV7-2	18	CASSLLPMSQGTGSEAFF	TGTGCCAGCAGCTTACTACCGATGTCCCAAGGGACAGGGTCTGAAGCTTTCTTT
TRBJ1-5	.	TRBV19	18	CASSPANLGPGGNQPQHF	TGTGCCAGTAGCCCCGCTAACTTGGGCCCGGGGGGCAATCAGCCCCAGCATTTT
TRBJ1-6	.	TRBV19	14	CASSIVGQNSPLHF	TGTGCCAGTAGTATAGTTGGACAGAATTCACCCCTCCACTTT
TRBJ1-5	.	TRBV19	16	CASSIGRQYSNQPQHF	TGTGCCAGTAGTATAGGTCGACAGTATAGCAATCAGCCCCAGCATTTT
TRBJ2-7	.	TRBV5-1	13	CASSLSGAYEQYF	TGCGCCAGCAGCTTGTCCGGAGCCTACGAGCAGTACTTC
TRBJ1-2	.	TRBV25-1	15	CASSESVPPFYGYTF	TGTGCCAGCAGTGAATCGGTGCCCCCATTTTATGGCTACACCTTC
TRBJ1-1	.	TRBV7-9	13	CATTGRMNTEAFF	TGTGCCACGACAGGCCGCATGAACACTGAAGCTTTCTTT
TRBJ1-5	.	TRBV28	13	CASSPISNQPQHF	TGTGCCAGCAGTCCCATTAGCAATCAGCCCCAGCATTTT
TRBJ2-7	.	TRBV7-2	18	CASRLRPGGMGGTYEQYF	TGTGCCAGTCGACTTCGCCCCGGGGGCATGGGAGGGACCTACGAGCAGTACTTC
TRBJ1-2	TRBD1	TRBV5-4	16	CASSLGTGGVYGGYTF	TGTGCCAGCAGCTTGGGGACAGGGGGCGTTTACGGTGGCTACACCTTC
TRBJ1-1	.	TRBV11-1	13	CASSLEGNSEAFF	TGTGCCAGCAGCTTAGAGGGGAACAGTGAAGCTTTCTTT
TRBJ2-7	.	TRBV6-1	15	CASSEWVGPSYEQYF	TGTGCCAGCAGTGAATGGGTGGGCCCCTCCTACGAGCAGTACTTC
TRBJ2-7	.	TRBV7-9	13	CASSLGGGLEQYF	TGTGCCAGCAGCTTGGGCGGGGGCCTCGAGCAGTACTTC